One sample yielded the 14 T cell receptor beta chains listed below, sequenced in a study of blood T cell repertoires in COVID-19. TCRdb keeps only in-frame clones here, not all; method: immunoSEQ multiplex PCR. The sample holds about 81,000 clones, about 91% seen once. Sequenced: peripheral blood. All receptors derive from a man aged 65 to 79 with active or convalescent COVID-19.

V gene TRBV27 combines with J gene TRBJ2-3, with D maybe TRBD1 (6 bases). V shed 4 bases and J shed 0 bases, with 11 bases lying between them. CDR1 is MNHEY and CDR2 is SMNVEV in the germline V gene (reference sequence). The CDR3 loop spans 15 amino acids. The CDR3 region is CASSSHRESTDTQYF. Here the CDR3 DNA reads TGTGCCAGCAGTTCACACAGGGAAAGCACAGATACGCAGTATTTT.

This clone was seen only a few times. This chain links TRBV7-9 with TRBJ2-7; 11 nucleotides agree with TRBD1. Germline CDR1 reads SEHNR; CDR2 reads FQNEAQ (reference sequence). CDR3 size: 17 residues. Unmatched junction bases numbered 9, after V lost 4 bases and J lost 1 base. CDR3 sequence reads: CASSSPSGTGGSYEQYF. The CDR3 DNA reads TGTGCCAGCAGCTCCCCCTCCGGGACAGGGGGTTCCTACGAGCAGTACTTC.

The chain couples TRBV7-2 to TRBJ1-5; 8 bases are shared with TRBD1. The V gene end was trimmed by 1 base and the J gene end by 4 bases; junction bases not matched to a gene: 3. Germline-derived CDR1 and CDR2 are SGHTA and FQGNSA. The CDR3 consists of 15 residues. The CDR3 is CASSLDRGGNQPQHF. CDR3 in DNA: TGTGCCAGCAGCTTAGACAGGGGGGGGAATCAGCCCCAGCATTTT.

This clone showed up just once. V gene TRBV5-1 combines with J gene TRBJ2-7; the match to TRBD1 covers 10 bases. There are 15 residues in the CDR3. V shed 0 bases, J shed 4 bases, and the junction held 4 bases outside the gene matches. Germline loops: CDR1 SGHRS, CDR2 YFSETQ. In nucleotides, the CDR3 is TGCGCCAGCAGCTTGGCCGGGGACAGGGGTTACGAGCAGTACTTC. Translated: CASSLAGDRGYEQYF. Full variable domain (missing parts from reference TRBV5-1 and TRBJ2-7): KAGVTQTPRYLIKTRGQQVTLSCSPISGHRSVSWYQQTPGQGLQFLFEYFSETQRNKGNFPGRFSGRQFSNSRSEMNVSTLELGDSALYLCASSLAGDRGYEQYFGPGTRLTVT.

The chain couples TRBV9 to TRBJ2-3, with TRBD2 identical over 7 bases. This CDR3 is 19 amino acids long. Germline V lookup: CDR1 SGDLS, CDR2 YYNGEE. Trimming took 0 bases from V and 0 from J; bases not matched to a gene: 13. The CDR3 reads CASSVAEGRRGDSTDTQYF. The CDR3 DNA is TGTGCCAGCAGCGTAGCGGAGGGCCGTCGGGGGGATAGCACAGATACGCAGTATTTT.

J is TRBJ1-1 and V is TRBV9; unclear D gene. The CDR3 is 14 amino acids. The V end lost 2 bases, the J end lost 1 base, and 9 bases lay between the germline ends. Germline CDR1 is SGDLS and CDR2 is YYNGEE. CDR3 residues: CASSVLPRNTEAFF. Written as DNA, the CDR3 is TGTGCCAGCAGCGTCCTCCCCAGGAACACTGAAGCTTTCTTT. Drawing the rest from reference TRBV9 and TRBJ1-1, the complete variable domain is DSGVTQTPKHLITATGQRVTLRCSPRSGDLSVYWYQQSLDQGLQFLIQYYNGEERAKGNILERFSAQQFPDLHSELNLSSLELGDSALYFCASSVLPRNTEAFFGQGTRLTVV.

The chain recombines TRBV4-3 with TRBJ1-2; the D gene is possibly TRBD1 (5 bases). Between the trimmed V and J ends, which lost 0 bases and 6 bases, there was a span of 8 bases. The germline CDR1 and CDR2 sequences are LGHNA and YSLEER. The CDR3 covers 13 residues. This chain's CDR3 is CASSQERGDGYTF. The DNA of the CDR3 is TGCGCCAGCAGCCAAGAAAGGGGCGATGGCTACACCTTC.

The chain links TRBV5-1 to TRBJ1-3; 7 bases are a match to TRBD1. The J segment lost 3 bases and the V segment lost 2 bases, leaving 2 bases of the junction unmatched. Per the germline V gene, CDR1 is SGHRS and CDR2 is YFSETQ. CDR3 length: 14 residues. The DNA of the CDR3 is TGCGCCAGCAGCTTAACAGGGGTTGGAAACACCATATATTTT. Translation: CASSLTGVGNTIYF.

V gene TRBV10-2 combines with J gene TRBJ2-7; maybe TRBD1 (6 bases). V was clipped by 3 bases and J by 2 bases, with 17 bases between them. The germline V gene encodes CDR1 WSHSY and CDR2 SAAADI. The CDR3 spans 16 residues. The CDR3 loop reads CASSDSRDTLTYEQYF. In DNA, the CDR3 is TGCGCCAGCAGTGATAGCCGGGACACCCTCACCTACGAGCAGTACTTC.

The chain combines TRBV5-6 with TRBJ2-1; D uncertain. The CDR3 is made up of 17 amino acids. The germline CDR1 and CDR2 sequences are SGHDT and YYEEEE. V dropped 0 bases and J dropped 0 bases, with 13 bases sitting between them. CDR3 loop: CASSLAKRQISYNEQFF. CDR3 coding DNA: TGTGCCAGCAGCTTGGCCAAGCGTCAGATCTCCTACAATGAGCAGTTCTTC.

The chain combines TRBV7-9 with TRBJ1-1; a possible D gene is TRBD1 (5 bases). Germline CDR1 and CDR2: SEHNR and FQNEAQ (reference sequence). This CDR3 region has 14 residues. With 2 bases removed from V and 6 bases from J, the gap between germline ends came to 13 bases. As DNA, the CDR3 is TGTGCCAGCAGCTTAAGTCAGGGTATGGCTGAAGCTTTCTTT. The encoded protein is CASSLSQGMAEAFF.

This chain joins TRBV18 and TRBJ2-7; TRBD1 matches 8 bases. The CDR3 has 16 residues. Trimming at V came to 3 bases and at J to 2 bases, leaving 9 bases not matched to a gene. CDR1 and CDR2 (germline): KGHSH, LQKENI. CDR3: CASSPIGQGLAYEQYF. The CDR3 region has the DNA TGTGCCAGCTCACCGATAGGACAGGGTTTGGCCTACGAGCAGTACTTC.

The rearrangement links TRBV11-2 to TRBJ2-7, with D maybe TRBD2 (5 bases). V lost 5 bases, J lost 6 bases, and 20 bases lay in between. In germline, CDR1 is SGHAT, CDR2 FQNNGV. There are 15 residues in the CDR3. Written as DNA, the CDR3 is TGTGCCAGCAGCGTAGGGCCGCGCCAGGCGGGCGAGCAGTACTTC. Its protein is CASSVGPRQAGEQYF. The full variable domain, with the rest looked up from reference TRBV11-2 and TRBJ2-7, is EAGVAQSPRYKIIEKRQSVAFWCNPISGHATLYWYQQILGQGPKLLIQFQNNGVVDDSQLPKDRFSAERLKGVDSTLKIQPAKLEDSAVYLCASSVGPRQAGEQYFGPGTRLTVT.

This chain links TRBV3-1 (or the pseudogene TRBV3-2) with TRBJ2-7, with a weak D call TRBD1 (5 bases). The ends were cut back, 1 base at V and 6 bases at J, with 7 bases in the middle. The CDR3 has 12 residues. CDR1 LGHDT and CDR2 YNNKEL come from the germline V gene (reference sequence). The CDR3 DNA reads TGTGCCAGCAGCCAAGGGGGCCCCGAGCAGTACTTC. Amino acid sequence: CASSQGGPEQYF.